The TCR beta chain under discussion was sequenced for a study of cytomegalovirus exposure and HLA in healthy donors. Overall study findings and caveats: The majority of TCR sequences were rare, yet some public TCRs appeared in many donors.

This CDR3 spans 17 amino acids. Germline assignment: CDR1 MGHRA and CDR2 YSYEKL. Trimming cost V 0 bases and J 4 bases; bases outside gene matches: 9. This clone was seen only once. Its cognate antigen is unknown. PCR employed 60 Vbeta and 13 Jbeta primers. Assay: immunoSEQ multiplex PCR; the TCRdb copy retains only in-frame clones and omits some. The table lists approximately 150,000 clones, approximately 85% of them singletons. Source material: PBMCs. The TCR was taken from a young man in good health and CMV-seropositive. This chain joins TRBV4-1 and TRBJ2-3; 8 bases map to TRBD2. CDR3 nucleotides: TGCGCCAGCAGCCAAGATCGTGGAGCGGGAGCCCCAGATACGCAGTATTTT. Protein product: CASSQDRGAGAPDTQYF.